This TCR beta chain was sequenced during a study of glioma-infiltrating T cells. Trimming cost V 6 bases and J 2 bases, with 16 bases left between them. Germline values: CDR1 MDHEN, CDR2 SYDVKM. This CDR3 has 15 residues. The iRepertoire nested amplicon-rescue multiplex PCR amplified TCR alpha and beta CDR3s from RNA. TCRdb ran MiXCR on the multiplex PCR reads and lists one entry per CDR3 protein. The data contain 300,000 to 450,000 distinct CDR3 sequences, roughly 41% of them singletons. Sequencing was carried out using glioma tissue, nonneoplastic brain tissue, or PBMCs (not recorded which). V gene TRBV28 combines with J gene TRBJ2-5; no firm D call. The sequence came from a human donor with low-grade glioma or glioblastoma, undergoing nonglioma brain surgery, or in good health (not recorded which). CDR3 sequence: CASSAQVAEQETQYF. As DNA, the CDR3 is TGTGCCAGCAGCGCCCAGGTAGCAGAACAAGAGACCCAGTACTTC.